The T cell receptor (beta chain) under discussion was sequenced for a study of OX40 agonist ivuxolimab in advanced cancers. Overall study: One patient with hepatocellular carcinoma and two with cutaneous melanoma, three in all, had partial responses.

Using immunoSEQ multiplex PCR, the repertoire was profiled, and TCRdb retains in-frame clones only, with some absent. In the table there are some 48,000 clones, 85% to 90% of which are singletons. This CDR3 spans 14 amino acids. The V end was cut by 0 bases, the J end by 7 bases, with 15 bases between. Germline-derived CDR1 and CDR2 are GTSNPN and SVGIG (reference sequence). The receptor's source is an adult with an advanced solid tumor such as melanoma, head and neck, liver or kidney cancer. Sequenced material: CD4+ or CD8+ T cells sorted from blood, taken in a trial of the OX40 agonist ivuxolimab. This chain links TRBV30 with TRBJ1-1; D may be TRBD1 (6 bases). The CDR3 protein is CAWSVGGTRGEAFF. In DNA form, the CDR3 reads TGTGCCTGGAGTGTAGGGGGGACGCGGGGTGAAGCTTTCTTT.